This paragraph covers one TCR beta chain sequence. This sample was included in a study of blood T cell repertoires in COVID-19. Study as a whole: Collection of acute and convalescent COVID-19 samples took place in the United States, Italy and Spain. T cells, B-cell-depleted T cells, or PBMCs supplied cDNA or gDNA.

Authors' methods: Estimated nucleated cell counts came from reference gene primer amplification. Libraries were prepared by immunoSEQ multiplex PCR; TCRdb keeps only in-frame clonotypes and omits some of them. From that table come the V and J calls and clone size; the DNA was used to work out D and trimming. The data show over 100,000 clones, about 87% seen once. This CDR3 is built from 12 residues. Germline V gives CDR1 SNHLY, CDR2 FYNNEI. The V gene lost 9 bases and the J gene lost 0 bases, with 6 bases spanning the gap. This TCR was sampled from a man aged 45-65 years with acute or convalescent COVID-19. Sequencing input: peripheral blood. V usage is TRBV2 and J usage is TRBJ1-3, with unresolved D. This CDR3 is CASESSGNTIYF. DNA of the CDR3: TGTGCCAGTGAGTCCTCTGGAAACACCATATATTTT.